Sequencing of this T cell receptor (beta chain) was carried out in a study of prognosis after radiotherapy for stage I lung cancer. Study-wide context: Nobody among the patients got concurrent therapy with stereotactic body radiotherapy. Study observations and caveats: Whether the expanded TCR clones were tumor-specific was not determined.

Two-round multiplex PCR, the amplification method, yielded TCR beta CDR3 from genomic DNA. Gene-specific TRBV and TRBJ primers were used in PCR round one. TCRdb re-called the multiplex PCR reads with MiXCR, one entry per CDR3 protein. Altogether approximately 25,000 distinct CDR3 sequences are present, 40% being singletons, with the ten largest covering around a fifth. This clonotype was recorded a few times. Antigen unknown. The CDR3 contains 16 residues. The ends lost 2 bases at V and 5 bases at J; junction bases unmatched: 10. Germline loops: CDR1 LGHNT, CDR2 FRNRAP. The clonotype comes from a donor aged 50 or older with non-small cell lung cancer. This chain links TRBV12-5 with TRBJ2-5; 8 bases are shared with TRBD1. This material consisted of PBMCs, taken before or after stereotactic body radiation therapy (not recorded which). CDR3 bases: TGTGCTAGTGGTTTGATGGAGACAGGGGTCGGGGAGACCCAGTACTTC. Translating it yields CASGLMETGVGETQYF.